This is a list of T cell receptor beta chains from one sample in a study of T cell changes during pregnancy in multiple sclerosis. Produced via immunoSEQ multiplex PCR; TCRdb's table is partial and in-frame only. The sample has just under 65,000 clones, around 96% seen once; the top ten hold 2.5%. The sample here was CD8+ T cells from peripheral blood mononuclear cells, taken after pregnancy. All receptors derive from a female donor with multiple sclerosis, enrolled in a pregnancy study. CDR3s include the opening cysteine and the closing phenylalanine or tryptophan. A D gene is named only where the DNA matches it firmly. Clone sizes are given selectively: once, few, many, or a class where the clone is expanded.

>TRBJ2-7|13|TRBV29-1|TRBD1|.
TGCAGCGTGGATGGACAGGAGTCCTACGAGCAGTACTTC
CSVDGQESYEQYF
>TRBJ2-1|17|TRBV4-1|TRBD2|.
TGCGCCAGCAGCACGGGGTCGGGAGGGCCGATAATCAATGAGCAGTTCTTC
CASSTGSGGPIINEQFF
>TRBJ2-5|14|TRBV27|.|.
TGTGCCAGCAGTTTACAGTCGCGAGGAGGGACCCAGTACTTC
CASSLQSRGGTQYF
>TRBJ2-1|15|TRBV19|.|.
TGTGCCAGTAGTTTTGGGGGAGGCTCCTACAATGAGCAGTTCTTC
CASSFGGGSYNEQFF
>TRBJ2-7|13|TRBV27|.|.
TGTGCCAGCAGTTTAGACCCAGGGGCCGAGCAGTACTTC
CASSLDPGAEQYF
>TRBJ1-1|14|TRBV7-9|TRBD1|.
TGTGCCAGCAGGGAGGGGGCTACGAACACTGAAGCTTTCTTT
CASREGATNTEAFF
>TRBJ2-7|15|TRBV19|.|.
TGTGCCACCAGAGGCTTCGGAGGCGGGGCCTACGAGCAGTACTTC
CATRGFGGGAYEQYF
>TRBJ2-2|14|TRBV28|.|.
TGTGCCAGCAGTTGGAGCGGGAACACCGGGGAGCTGTTTTTT
CASSWSGNTGELFF
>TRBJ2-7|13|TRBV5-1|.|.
TGCGCCAGCAGCACAAGCGGGTCCTACGAGCAGTACTTC
CASSTSGSYEQYF
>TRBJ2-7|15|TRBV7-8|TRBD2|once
TGTGCCAGCAGCTTAAAACAGGGACTAGCGTCCGAGCAGTACTTC
CASSLKQGLASEQYF
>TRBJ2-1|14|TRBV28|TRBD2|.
TGTGCCAGCAGCCTGACTAGCGGATACAATGAGCAGTTCTTC
CASSLTSGYNEQFF
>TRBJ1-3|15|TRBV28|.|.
TGTGCCAGCAGTTTATCGGGGAGCTCTGGAAACACCATATATTTT
CASSLSGSSGNTIYF
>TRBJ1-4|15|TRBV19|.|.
TGTGCCAGTAGTATAGCCGGGAGGTCTTCCGAAAAACTGTTTTTT
CASSIAGRSSEKLFF
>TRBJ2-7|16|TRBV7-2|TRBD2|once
TGTGCCAGCAGCTTAGGGGGGGTAGCGGGAGCCGGGGAGCAGTACTTC
CASSLGGVAGAGEQYF
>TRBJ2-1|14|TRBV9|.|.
TGTGCCAGCAGCGTAGCCCTCATCGGTAATGAGCAGTTCTTC
CASSVALIGNEQFF
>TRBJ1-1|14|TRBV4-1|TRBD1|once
TGCGCCAGCAGCCAAGTCCTTGACAGGGCTGAAGCTTTCTTT
CASSQVLDRAEAFF
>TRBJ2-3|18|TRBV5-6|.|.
TGTGCCAGCAGCCGCCCCATAGACCGGGGAAAATCCACAGATACGCAGTATTTT
CASSRPIDRGKSTDTQYF
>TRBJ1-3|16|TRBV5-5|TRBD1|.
TGTGCCAGCAGCCTCCGGGACAGGGTCTCTGGAAACACCATATATTTT
CASSLRDRVSGNTIYF
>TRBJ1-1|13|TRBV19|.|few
TGTGCCAGTAATTGGGCCGCGAACACTGAAGCTTTCTTT
CASNWAANTEAFF
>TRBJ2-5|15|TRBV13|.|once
TGTGCCAGCAGCTTAGGAAAGGGACTCATGGAGACCCAGTACTTC
CASSLGKGLMETQYF
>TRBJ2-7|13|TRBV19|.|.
TGTGCCAGTAGTATTCAAGAGGGCAACGAGCAGTACTTC
CASSIQEGNEQYF
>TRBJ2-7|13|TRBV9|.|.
TGTGCCAGCAGCGTACGGGGGTGGGACGAGCAGTACTTC
CASSVRGWDEQYF
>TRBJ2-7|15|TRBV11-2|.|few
TGTGCCAGCAGCTTATGGGGGAGGACAGGCGACGAGCAGTACTTC
CASSLWGRTGDEQYF
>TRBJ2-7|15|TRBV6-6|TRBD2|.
TGTGCCAGCAGTTGGAGAACTAGCGGGACTTACGAGCAGTACTTC
CASSWRTSGTYEQYF
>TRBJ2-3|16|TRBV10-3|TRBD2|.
TGTGCCATCAGTGAAGGACTAGCGGGAGGGGAAGATACGCAGTATTTT
CAISEGLAGGEDTQYF
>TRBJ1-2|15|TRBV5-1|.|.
TGCGCCAGCAGCTTGGGCCCCGACAGCTACTATGGCTACACCTTC
CASSLGPDSYYGYTF
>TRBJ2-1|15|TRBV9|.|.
TGTGCCAGCAGCGTAGCTCTAGCAGCCTACAATGAGCAGTTCTTC
CASSVALAAYNEQFF
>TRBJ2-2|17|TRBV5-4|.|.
TGTGCCAGCAGCTTGGGTCCTGCAGGGGAGAACACCGGGGAGCTGTTTTTT
CASSLGPAGENTGELFF
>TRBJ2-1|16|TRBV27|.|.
TGTGCCAGCAGTTTCTCGACGGGGTGGATCTACAATGAGCAGTTCTTC
CASSFSTGWIYNEQFF
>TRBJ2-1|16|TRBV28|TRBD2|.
TGTGCCAGCAGTTTAGTAAGCGGGAGCCTCTACAATGAGCAGTTCTTC
CASSLVSGSLYNEQFF
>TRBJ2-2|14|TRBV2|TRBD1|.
TGTGCCAGCAGGGACAGGGGGCTTGTCGGGGAGCTGTTTTTT
CASRDRGLVGELFF
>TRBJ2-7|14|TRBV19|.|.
TGTGCCAGTAGTATAACCGGGACTTCCTACGAGCAGTACTTC
CASSITGTSYEQYF
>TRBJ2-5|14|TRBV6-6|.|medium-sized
TGTGCCAGCAGTTATACGGGGGACCAAGAGACCCAGTACTTC
CASSYTGDQETQYF
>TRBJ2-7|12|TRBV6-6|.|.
TGTGCCAGCAGTACGAACAGGGTCGAGCAGTACTTC
CASSTNRVEQYF
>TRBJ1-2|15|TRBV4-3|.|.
TGCGCCAGCAGCCAAGTAATAGGACAGCTATATGGCTACACCTTC
CASSQVIGQLYGYTF
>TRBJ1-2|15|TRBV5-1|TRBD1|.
TGCGCCAGCAGCTATGGGACAGGGATCGTCTATGGCTACACCTTC
CASSYGTGIVYGYTF
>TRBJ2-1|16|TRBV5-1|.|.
TGCGCCAGCAGCCACCGGGACTCAAGCTCCTACAATGAGCAGTTCTTC
CASSHRDSSSYNEQFF
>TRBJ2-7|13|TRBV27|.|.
TGTGCCAGCAGTTTATCGGTAGCCTACGAGCAGTACTTC
CASSLSVAYEQYF
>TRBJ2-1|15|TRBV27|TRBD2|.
TGTGCCAGCAGTTTATGGGGGGGAGGATACAATGAGCAGTTCTTC
CASSLWGGGYNEQFF
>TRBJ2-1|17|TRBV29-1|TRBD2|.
TGCAGCGTTGAAGAGTTGAGCGGGAGTGTCGCCTACAATGAGCAGTTCTTC
CSVEELSGSVAYNEQFF
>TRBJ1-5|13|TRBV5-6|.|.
TGTGCCAGCAGCTTCCTTGGAGGTCAGCCCCAGCATTTT
CASSFLGGQPQHF
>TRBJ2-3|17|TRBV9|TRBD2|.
TGTGCCAGCAGCGTAGGGGGACTAGCGGTGAGCACAGATACGCAGTATTTT
CASSVGGLAVSTDTQYF
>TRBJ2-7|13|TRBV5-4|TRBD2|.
TGTGCCAGCAGCCCTAGCGGGGGCTACGAGCAGTACTTC
CASSPSGGYEQYF
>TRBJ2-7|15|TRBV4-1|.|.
TGCGCCAGCAGCCAAGAAAAAGGGGGGGCCTACGAGCAGTACTTC
CASSQEKGGAYEQYF
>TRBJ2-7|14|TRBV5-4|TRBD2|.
TGTGCCAGCAGCGTCGGGCTAGCGGGAAACGAGCAGTACTTC
CASSVGLAGNEQYF
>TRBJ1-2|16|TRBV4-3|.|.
TGCGCCAGCAGCCAAGCCCCAGGGCGAGCTAACTATGGCTACACCTTC
CASSQAPGRANYGYTF
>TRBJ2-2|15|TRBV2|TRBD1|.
TGTGCCAGCAGACAGACAGGGAGTACGGCCGGGGAGCTGTTTTTT
CASRQTGSTAGELFF
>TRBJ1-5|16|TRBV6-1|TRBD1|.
TGTGCCAGCAGCGAAAAGACAGGGGCTTACAATCAGCCCCAGCATTTT
CASSEKTGAYNQPQHF
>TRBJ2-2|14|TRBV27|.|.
TGTGCCAGCAGGGAGCGGGCCGACACCGGGGAGCTGTTTTTT
CASRERADTGELFF
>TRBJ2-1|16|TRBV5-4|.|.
TGTGCCAGCAGCTTAACAGGGTTAGGCTCCTACAATGAGCAGTTCTTC
CASSLTGLGSYNEQFF